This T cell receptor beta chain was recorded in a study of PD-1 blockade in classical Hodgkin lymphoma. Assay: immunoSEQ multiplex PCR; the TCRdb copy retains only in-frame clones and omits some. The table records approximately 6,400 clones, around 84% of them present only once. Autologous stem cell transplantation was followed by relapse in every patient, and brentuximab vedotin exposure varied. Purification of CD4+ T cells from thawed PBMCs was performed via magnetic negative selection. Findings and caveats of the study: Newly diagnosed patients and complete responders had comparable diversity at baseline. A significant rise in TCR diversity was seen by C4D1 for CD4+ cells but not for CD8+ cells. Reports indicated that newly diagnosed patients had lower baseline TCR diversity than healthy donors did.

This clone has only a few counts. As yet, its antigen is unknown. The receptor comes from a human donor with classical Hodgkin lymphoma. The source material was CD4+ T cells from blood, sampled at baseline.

This CDR3 reads CASSRSQGNYEQYF. Here the CDR3 DNA reads TGTGCCAGTAGTAGATCACAGGGAAACTACGAGCAGTACTTC. The gene calls are TRBV19 and TRBJ2-7; the D gene is possibly TRBD1 (6 bases). CDR1 LNHDA and CDR2 SQIVND come from the germline V gene (reference sequence). Trimming took 4 bases from V and 3 from J, leaving 13 bases between them. The length of the CDR3 is 14 residues.